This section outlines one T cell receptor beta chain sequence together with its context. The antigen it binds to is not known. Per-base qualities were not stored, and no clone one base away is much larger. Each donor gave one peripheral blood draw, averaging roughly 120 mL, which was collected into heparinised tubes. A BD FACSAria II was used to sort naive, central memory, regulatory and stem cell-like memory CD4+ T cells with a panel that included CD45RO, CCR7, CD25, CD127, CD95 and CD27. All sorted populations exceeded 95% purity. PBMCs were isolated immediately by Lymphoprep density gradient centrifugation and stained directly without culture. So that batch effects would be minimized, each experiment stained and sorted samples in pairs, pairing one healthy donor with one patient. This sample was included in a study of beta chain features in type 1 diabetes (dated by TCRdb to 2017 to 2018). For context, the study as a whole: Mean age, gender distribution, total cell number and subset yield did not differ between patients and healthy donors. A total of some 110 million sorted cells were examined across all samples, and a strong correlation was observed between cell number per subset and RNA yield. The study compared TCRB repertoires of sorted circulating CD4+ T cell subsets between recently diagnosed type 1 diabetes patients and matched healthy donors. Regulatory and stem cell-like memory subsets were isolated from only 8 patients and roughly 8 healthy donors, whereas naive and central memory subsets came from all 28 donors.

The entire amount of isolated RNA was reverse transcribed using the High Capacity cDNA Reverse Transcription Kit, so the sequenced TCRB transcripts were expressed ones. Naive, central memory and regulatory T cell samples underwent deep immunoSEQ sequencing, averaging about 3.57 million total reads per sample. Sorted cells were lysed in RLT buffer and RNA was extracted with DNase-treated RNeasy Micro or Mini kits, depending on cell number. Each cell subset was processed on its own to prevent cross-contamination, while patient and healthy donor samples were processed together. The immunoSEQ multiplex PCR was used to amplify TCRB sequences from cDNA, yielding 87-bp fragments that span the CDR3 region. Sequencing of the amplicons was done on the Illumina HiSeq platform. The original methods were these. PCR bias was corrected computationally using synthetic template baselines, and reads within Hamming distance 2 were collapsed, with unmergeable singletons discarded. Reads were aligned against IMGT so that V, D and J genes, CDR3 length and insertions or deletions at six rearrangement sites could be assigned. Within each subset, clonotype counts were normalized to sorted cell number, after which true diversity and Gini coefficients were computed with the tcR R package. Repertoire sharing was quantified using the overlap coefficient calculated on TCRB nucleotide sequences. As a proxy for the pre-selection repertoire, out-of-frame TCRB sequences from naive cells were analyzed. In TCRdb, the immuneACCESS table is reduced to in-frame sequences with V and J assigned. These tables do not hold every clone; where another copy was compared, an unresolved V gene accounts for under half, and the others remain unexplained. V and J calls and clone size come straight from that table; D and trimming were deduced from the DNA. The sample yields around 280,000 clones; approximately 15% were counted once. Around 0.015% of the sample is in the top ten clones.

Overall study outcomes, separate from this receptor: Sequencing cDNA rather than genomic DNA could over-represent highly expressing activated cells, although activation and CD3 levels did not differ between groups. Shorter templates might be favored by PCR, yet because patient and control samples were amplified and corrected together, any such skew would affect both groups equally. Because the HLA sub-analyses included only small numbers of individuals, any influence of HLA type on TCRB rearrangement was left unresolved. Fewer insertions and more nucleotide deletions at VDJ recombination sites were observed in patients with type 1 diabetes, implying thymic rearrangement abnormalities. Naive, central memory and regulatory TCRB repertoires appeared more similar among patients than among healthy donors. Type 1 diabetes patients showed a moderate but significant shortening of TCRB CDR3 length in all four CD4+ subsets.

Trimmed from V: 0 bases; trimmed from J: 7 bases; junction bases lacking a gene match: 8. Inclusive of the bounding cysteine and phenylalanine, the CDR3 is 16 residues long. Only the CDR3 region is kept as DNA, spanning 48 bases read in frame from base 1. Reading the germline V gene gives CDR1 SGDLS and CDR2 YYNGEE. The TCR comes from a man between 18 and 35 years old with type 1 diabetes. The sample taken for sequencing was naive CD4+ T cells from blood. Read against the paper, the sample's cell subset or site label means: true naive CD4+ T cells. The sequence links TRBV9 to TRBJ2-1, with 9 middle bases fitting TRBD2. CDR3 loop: CASSVASGRTTNEQFF. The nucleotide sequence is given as TGTGCCAGCAGCGTAGCGAGCGGGAGGACAACGAATGAGCAGTTCTTC.